A single sample is the source of the 30 T cell receptor beta chains below, sequenced in a study of blood T cell repertoires in COVID-19. Repertoires were generated with immunoSEQ multiplex PCR, while TCRdb's copy carries only in-frame clones and drops some. Here the sample spans roughly 220,000 clones, about 85% being singletons. Sequencing used peripheral blood. These receptors were taken from a man aged 25 to 45 with active or convalescent COVID-19.

The V call is TRBV9, the J call TRBJ1-2, with 7 positions matching TRBD1. Germline assignment: CDR1 SGDLS and CDR2 YYNGEE. V was pared by 3 bases and J by 5 bases, with 16 bases of the junction left unmatched. This CDR3 is built from 17 residues. The CDR3 DNA follows: TGTGCCAGCAGCGACCAACAGGGGACCCAGCTGTTTTATGGCTACACCTTC. Amino acids: CASSDQQGTQLFYGYTF.

This clone was counted a single time. The chain recombines TRBV6-9 with TRBJ1-6, with D maybe TRBD1 (5 bases). V was shortened by 4 bases and J by 5 bases, with 9 bases between the two germline ends. This CDR3 region has 14 residues. The germline CDR1 and CDR2 sequences are MNHGY and SVAAGI. The DNA for the CDR3 is TGTGCCAGCAGTTCGACAGCCGATAATTCACCCCTCCACTTT. Translating it yields CASSSTADNSPLHF.

The CDR3, as DNA: TGTGCCAGCAGAATACCGGGACAGGGTCCTGGGGCCAACGTCCTGACTTTC. Protein sequence: CASRIPGQGPGANVLTF. The V and J genes are TRBV2 and TRBJ2-6, with 9 bases identical to TRBD1. J gave up 2 bases and V 6 bases, and 8 bases lay outside the gene matches. CDR1 SNHLY and CDR2 FYNNEI come from the germline V gene. This CDR3 region has 17 residues. Full variable domain (outside the CDR3, taken from reference TRBV2 and TRBJ2-6): EPEVTQTPSHQVTQMGQEVILRCVPISNHLYFYWYRQILGQKVEFLVSFYNNEISEKSEIFDDQFSVERPDGSNFTLKIRSTKLEDSAMYFCASRIPGQGPGANVLTFGAGSRLTVL.

The V and J genes are TRBV2 and TRBJ2-1; unclear D gene. The CDR3 is made up of 12 amino acids. Germline loops: CDR1 SNHLY, CDR2 FYNNEI. V was clipped by 5 bases and J by 2 bases, with 4 bases between them. The CDR3 loop is CASSPAYNEQFF. The CDR3 DNA is TGTGCCAGCAGTCCCGCCTACAATGAGCAGTTCTTC.

V and J are TRBV5-1 and TRBJ1-1, with TRBD1 matching 9 bases. V dropped 4 bases and J dropped 1; count of bases not matched to a gene: 5. Germline V gives CDR1 SGHRS, CDR2 YFSETQ. The CDR3 is 15 residues long. This CDR3 is CASSRTGGKNTEAFF. The CDR3 region has the DNA TGCGCCAGCAGCAGAACAGGGGGCAAGAACACTGAAGCTTTCTTT.

The CDR3 loop reads CASKAGGSYNEQFF. The CDR3 DNA follows: TGTGCCAGCAAGGCGGGGGGTTCCTACAATGAGCAGTTCTTC. The V call is TRBV28, the J call TRBJ2-1; 8 bases agree with TRBD2. The CDR3 is 14 amino acids. Germline V lookup: CDR1 MDHEN, CDR2 SYDVKM. With 7 bases clipped from V and 1 base from J, the junction kept 3 bases outside the gene matches.

CDR3 amino acids: CASSLDGGGAAETQYF. CDR3 sequence (DNA): TGTGCCAGCAGCTTAGATGGCGGGGGGGCCGCAGAGACCCAGTACTTC. This chain links TRBV7-7 with TRBJ2-5; TRBD2 matches 9 bases. The trim removed 1 base at V and 4 bases at J, leaving 7 bases unmatched. The CDR3 covers 16 residues. From germline, CDR1 is SSHAT and CDR2 FNYEAQ (reference sequence).

The rearrangement joins TRBV4-3 to TRBJ2-7, with 8 positions matching TRBD2. CDR3 length: 15 amino acids. In germline, CDR1 is LGHNA, CDR2 YSLEER. Unmatched junction bases numbered 5, after V lost 3 bases and J lost 1 base. CDR3 DNA: TGCGCCAGCAGCCAGGTCCTAGCGGGTTCCTACGAGCAGTACTTC. Its translation is CASSQVLAGSYEQYF.

The chain has TRBV5-1 and TRBJ2-5, with TRBD2 identical over 12 bases. V lost 2 bases and J lost 1; bases outside the gene matches: 3. CDR1 SGHRS and CDR2 YFSETQ come from the germline V gene. The CDR3 totals 16 residues. The CDR3, as DNA: TGCGCCAGCAGCTTACGGACTAGCGGGGCCCAAGAGACCCAGTACTTC. Protein: CASSLRTSGAQETQYF. Together with reference TRBV5-1 and TRBJ2-5, the CDR3 gives the full variable domain: KAGVTQTPRYLIKTRGQQVTLSCSPISGHRSVSWYQQTPGQGLQFLFEYFSETQRNKGNFPGRFSGRQFSNSRSEMNVSTLELGDSALYLCASSLRTSGAQETQYFGPGTRLLVL.

The gene calls are TRBV27 and TRBJ2-1; a weak D match, TRBD2 (6 bases). Trimming removed 2 bases at V and 3 bases at J, with 8 bases between. Germline V gene sequence: CDR1 MNHEY, CDR2 SMNVEV (reference sequence). The CDR3 is 14 amino acids. DNA of the CDR3: TGTGCCAGCAGTTTAGGGGGGATCTACAATGAGCAGTTCTTC. Protein sequence: CASSLGGIYNEQFF.

This chain uses TRBV7-9 with TRBJ2-1; 8 bases fit TRBD1. After removal of 5 bases from V and 1 base from J, the junction contained 13 bases not matched to a gene. Germline CDR1 reads SEHNR; CDR2 reads FQNEAQ (reference sequence). The CDR3 spans 18 residues. The CDR3 spells CASSPIGQGRLSYNEQFF. The CDR3 region has the DNA TGTGCCAGCAGCCCTATCGGACAGGGAAGGTTGTCCTACAATGAGCAGTTCTTC.

CDR3 in amino acids: CASSYRDRNYGYTF. CDR3 DNA: TGTGCCAGCAGTTACCGGGACAGAAACTATGGCTACACCTTC. The chain has TRBV6-5 and TRBJ1-2, with 7 positions matching TRBD1. The CDR3 length is 14 residues. The germline V gene has CDR1 MNHEY and CDR2 SVGAGI. After removal of 2 bases from V and 2 bases from J, the junction contained 2 bases not matched to a gene.

The J gene is TRBJ2-1, the V gene TRBV9, with D tentatively TRBD1 (5 bases). The germline V gene has CDR1 SGDLS and CDR2 YYNGEE. Deletions cut 0 bases from V and 10 bases from J, with 5 bases between. The CDR3 loop spans 11 amino acids. The CDR3 is CASSVAGEQFF. The CDR3 DNA is TGTGCCAGCAGCGTAGCAGGGGAGCAGTTCTTC.

DNA for the CDR3: TGTGCCAGCAGCTTGAAACGGACAGGCACCTACGAGCAGTACTTC. Translating gives CASSLKRTGTYEQYF. The gene calls are TRBV7-2 and TRBJ2-7; 7 bases are a match to TRBD1. V was pared by 3 bases and J by 2 bases, with 7 bases of the junction left unmatched. The CDR3 runs to 15 residues. The germline V gene has CDR1 SGHTA and CDR2 FQGNSA.

This chain uses TRBV12-3 or TRBV12-4 with TRBJ1-2; maybe TRBD1 (5 bases). CDR3 size: 13 residues. With 2 bases removed from V and 8 bases from J, the gap between germline ends came to 12 bases. CDR3: CASSLFGGGGYTF. The DNA of the CDR3 is TGTGCCAGCAGTTTATTTGGGGGAGGGGGCTACACCTTC.

The chain combines TRBV18 with TRBJ1-5; D not resolved. Germline V gives CDR1 KGHSH, CDR2 LQKENI. V was cut by 3 bases and J by 4 bases, with 7 bases left in between. The CDR3 runs 13 residues. CDR3 coding DNA: TGTGCCAGCTCACCCGAGAGAAATCAGCCCCAGCATTTT. Its protein product is CASSPERNQPQHF.

The chain carries TRBV5-1 and TRBJ2-7, with a tentative D call TRBD2 (5 bases). Trimming shortened V by 4 bases and J by 5 bases, and 16 bases separated the two germline ends. Germline V CDR1 and CDR2: SGHRS, YFSETQ. The CDR3 has 14 amino acids. CDR3 nucleotide sequence: TGCGCCAGCAGCCGGACTGGACCTATGGACGAGCAGTACTTC. Translated, it gives CASSRTGPMDEQYF.

The chain uses TRBV13 and TRBJ2-3; 9 nucleotides align to TRBD2. This CDR3 contains 16 residues. Germline trimming cut 3 bases from V and 1 base from J; bases unmatched to any gene: 5. Germline CDR1 is PRHDT and CDR2 is FYEKMQ (reference sequence). The CDR3 DNA reads as TGTGCCAGCAGCTTGGGCGGGAGGGCCGGCACAGATACGCAGTATTTT. It codes for CASSLGGRAGTDTQYF.

This chain connects TRBV20-1 to TRBJ2-7; 7 bases match TRBD1. Unmatched junction bases numbered 8, after V lost 3 bases and J lost 3 bases. Looked up from germline, CDR1 is DFQATT and CDR2 is SNEGSKA (reference sequence). The CDR3 totals 14 residues. CDR3 in DNA: TGCAGTGCTAGTGCGGACAGGAGCTTCTACGAGCAGTACTTC. As protein: CSASADRSFYEQYF.

The chain links TRBV7-2 to TRBJ2-5; D uncertain. V was cut by 5 bases and J by 1 base, with 8 bases left in between. Looked up from germline, CDR1 is SGHTA and CDR2 is FQGNSA. The CDR3 consists of 13 residues. The CDR3 sequence is CASSAPSQETQYF. The CDR3 nucleotides read TGTGCCAGCAGCGCCCCCAGCCAAGAGACCCAGTACTTC.

This clone was recorded a few times. The CDR3 nucleotides read TGCGCCAGCAGCCAAGTTAGTAGCGACTACGAGCAGTACTTC. Translation: CASSQVSSDYEQYF. The V and J genes are TRBV4-3 and TRBJ2-7, with a weak D call TRBD2 (5 bases). V gave up 1 base and J gave up 3 bases, with 10 bases separating them. The CDR3 spans 14 residues. CDR1 LGHNA and CDR2 YSLEER come from the germline V gene.

The rearrangement uses TRBV28 and TRBJ2-3; tentative D call: TRBD1 (5 bases). Germline CDR1 reads MDHEN; CDR2 reads SYDVKM. V was cut by 2 bases and J by 0 bases, with 15 bases left in between. The CDR3 runs to 17 residues. CDR3 DNA sequence: TGTGCCAGCAGTTTAAGGGGATGGACAAAGAGCACAGATACGCAGTATTTT. Its protein product is CASSLRGWTKSTDTQYF.

This clone was picked up a small number of times. The CDR3 DNA reads TGTGCCAGCAGCCCGAGACCTCACGGGGATAATTCACCCCTCCACTTT. Protein: CASSPRPHGDNSPLHF. The chain recombines TRBV7-6 with TRBJ1-6; no clear D gene. Germline CDR1 and CDR2: SGHVS and FNYEAQ. This CDR3 is built from 16 residues. The V and J ends lost 5 bases and 5 bases respectively, with 16 bases between them.

The chain recombines TRBV7-9 with TRBJ1-3; D is possibly TRBD1 (5 bases). CDR1 is SEHNR, CDR2 FQNEAQ, per germline (reference sequence). This CDR3 contains 17 residues. V was trimmed by 5 bases and J by 4 bases, leaving 21 bases between them. CDR3 amino acids: CASSTLVYDSNGNTIYF. The CDR3 bases are TGTGCCAGCAGCACCCTCGTATACGACAGCAACGGAAACACCATATATTTT.

The chain combines TRBV5-4 with TRBJ1-4; no reliable D call. The CDR3 is 12 amino acids. The ends were cut back, 2 bases at V and 7 bases at J, with 6 bases in the middle. The V gene's germline CDR1 is SGHNT and CDR2 YYREEE (reference sequence). In DNA, the CDR3 is TGTGCCAGCAGCTTAGACTTTGAAAAACTGTTTTTT. Its protein is CASSLDFEKLFF.

This clone was seen a handful of times. J is TRBJ1-4 and V is TRBV5-1; 8 bases map to TRBD1. The CDR3 length is 14 residues. Looked up from germline, CDR1 is SGHRS and CDR2 is YFSETQ. The J segment lost 6 bases and the V segment lost 5 bases, leaving 6 bases of the junction unmatched. This chain's CDR3 is CASRPDRGHEKLFF. CDR3 DNA sequence: TGCGCCAGCAGACCCGACAGGGGCCATGAAAAACTGTTTTTT.

The CDR3, as DNA: TGTGCCACCAGCAGAGATCTCGGGTCCGAGGAAAAACTGTTTTTT. It codes for CATSRDLGSEEKLFF. The chain carries TRBV15 and TRBJ1-4; no reliable D call. V was cut by 0 bases and J by 8 bases, with 13 bases left in between. The CDR3 totals 15 residues. Germline V lookup: CDR1 LNHNV, CDR2 YYDKDF (reference sequence).

The gene calls are TRBV9 and TRBJ2-5, with TRBD2 as a possible D gene (6 bases). The CDR3 extends over 15 amino acids. Germline values: CDR1 SGDLS, CDR2 YYNGEE. Trimming pared 4 bases from V and 2 bases from J, leaving 15 bases between. CDR3 amino acids: CASSQLGTLQETQYF. CDR3 nucleotides: TGTGCCAGCAGCCAACTTGGGACTCTACAAGAGACCCAGTACTTC. Drawing the rest from reference TRBV9 and TRBJ2-5, the complete variable domain is DSGVTQTPKHLITATGQRVTLRCSPRSGDLSVYWYQQSLDQGLQFLIQYYNGEERAKGNILERFSAQQFPDLHSELNLSSLELGDSALYFCASSQLGTLQETQYFGPGTRLLVL.

This clone has only a few counts. The rearrangement joins TRBV30 to TRBJ2-5, with D perhaps TRBD2 (5 bases). This CDR3 has 11 amino acids. Germline V gives CDR1 GTSNPN, CDR2 SVGIG (reference sequence). Trimming left V 2 bases short and J 5 bases short, with 6 bases between. The CDR3 sequence: CAWSPGETQYF. CDR3 DNA: TGTGCCTGGAGTCCGGGGGAGACCCAGTACTTC.

This clone is judged medium-sized (0.01 to 0.1%). The chain joins TRBV19 to TRBJ1-1; a possible D gene is TRBD1 (5 bases). Per germline, CDR1 LNHDA and CDR2 SQIVND (reference sequence). Deletions cut 7 bases from V and 4 bases from J, with 19 bases between. The CDR3 has 15 amino acids. This CDR3 is CASNSPTWGVTEAFF. The CDR3 nucleotides read TGTGCCAGTAACTCACCAACGTGGGGGGTCACTGAAGCTTTCTTT.